This TCR beta chain was profiled in a study of Graves' ophthalmopathy and Graves' hyperthyroidism. The V gene lost 6 bases and the J gene lost 4 bases, with 15 bases spanning the gap. The germline CDR1 and CDR2 sequences are MNHEY and SVGAGI. The CDR3 runs 14 residues. Study-level points and caveats: Predictions made by the model for ophthalmopathy progression reached 70% to 71% sensitivity and almost 75% specificity.

The authors amplified TCR beta CDR3 regions from RNA transcripts. Following a first-round RT-PCR that used HTBI primers, a second-round multiplex PCR was carried out. TCRdb re-called the multiplex PCR reads with MiXCR, one entry per CDR3 protein. Among a few hundred thousand distinct CDR3 sequences listed, 20% to 25% were seen once. Having ophthalmopathy, the donors showed moderate-to-severe activity, CAS ≥3 and NOSPECS ≥4, with disease lasting under 3 months. PBMCs originated in roughly 11 ml of fresh peripheral blood. A note on this clonotype: Its specificity is not known.

The chain is built from TRBV6-5 and TRBJ1-1; possible D gene TRBD1, 5 bases. Sequenced material: peripheral blood. The source is a woman between 50 and 59 years old with Graves' ophthalmopathy. The CDR3 loop reads CASRYRLEGTEAFF. The CDR3 coding sequence is TGTGCCAGCAGATACAGGTTGGAGGGCACTGAAGCTTTCTTT.